This TCR beta chain was profiled in a study of Ad26.COV2.S vaccination and SARS-CoV-2 variants. Assay used: immunoSEQ multiplex PCR; TCRdb lists only in-frame clones, some missing. The sample holds hundreds of thousands of clones, 70% to 90% seen once. This clone appeared a few times. Treatment in this sample: some 20 received Ad26.COV2.S at low or high dose, single or two shots; roughly five received placebo; per-sample allocation not given. Samples came from day 63 after the first vaccine or placebo injection. After removal of 5 bases from V and 2 bases from J, the junction contained 14 bases not matched to a gene. The CDR3 loop spans 17 amino acids. Germline loops: CDR1 LGHNA, CDR2 YNFKEQ.

The material sequenced was peripheral blood, taken in a trial of Ad26.COV2.S vaccine versus placebo. The genes are TRBV4-2 and TRBJ1-1; TRBD1 aligns across 7 bases. This clonotype originated in a person between 18 and 65 years old who received the Ad26.COV2.S COVID-19 vaccine or a placebo. Written as DNA, the CDR3 is TGTGCCAGCAGCTATAGGGACAGCAGCACGAGAAACACTGAAGCTTTCTTT. Its protein product is CASSYRDSSTRNTEAFF.